This TCR beta chain was sequenced for a study of graft-versus-host responses after intestinal transplantation. Study results and caveats: The highest levels of circulating GvH clones went along with early declines in HvG clones after transplant. Among recipient marrow samples, GvH clones were found; some appeared first in ileum or blood.

The assay was immunoSEQ multiplex PCR, and TCRdb's table has in-frame clones only and misses some. The profile shows about 88,000 clones, 94% of them singletons. The CDR3 is made up of 12 amino acids. From germline, CDR1 is SGHRS and CDR2 YFSETQ. Trimming pared 4 bases from V and 6 bases from J, leaving 10 bases between. Concerning this clone itself: What it recognizes is unknown.

This sequence was found in a human donor who was the organ donor for an intestinal transplant. The rearrangement joins TRBV5-1 to TRBJ1-2; D unclear. The sequencing here drew on unstimulated CD4+ T cells sorted from spleen or lymph node cells, taken before transplant. CDR3 coding DNA: TGCGCCAGCAGCCAGGCAGCGCATGGCTACACCTTC. Its protein product is CASSQAAHGYTF.